Listed below are T cell receptor beta chains from one sample, sequenced in a study of identifying expanded T cells in peripheral blood. Method: immunoSEQ multiplex PCR; TCRdb's copy keeps in-frame clones and lacks some. The table has tens of thousands of clones, approximately 85% seen once. Specimen: blood. These receptors were taken from a person aged 18-70 years in good health. Both conserved end residues are part of each CDR3. The order of the fields is V gene, clone size, D gene, J gene, CDR3 protein, CDR3 DNA. The D gene is left open where the match is weak. Rows may omit the clone size; those that give it use once, few, many or a size class.

>TRBV4-3|few|NA|TRBJ2-3
CASNTSPWADTQYF
TGCGCCAGCAACACTAGCCCATGGGCAGATACGCAGTATTTT
>TRBV19|NA|TRBD2|TRBJ2-5
CASKIGLAAQETQYF
TGTGCCAGTAAAATTGGTCTAGCGGCACAAGAGACCCAGTACTTC
>TRBV7-9|NA|NA|TRBJ2-3
CASSLADTQYF
TGTGCCAGCAGCTTAGCTGATACGCAGTATTTT
>TRBV28|NA|NA|TRBJ1-2
CASSPRQLYGYTF
TGTGCCAGCAGTCCACGACAGCTCTATGGCTACACCTTC
>TRBV7-2|NA|NA|TRBJ2-2
CASSLVQGRTGELFF
TGTGCCAGCAGCTTAGTTCAGGGCAGGACCGGGGAGCTGTTTTTT
>TRBV6-5|NA|NA|TRBJ1-5
CASGIRSGNQPQHF
TGTGCCAGCGGTATTAGGTCGGGCAATCAGCCCCAGCATTTT
>TRBV7-9|NA|TRBD2|TRBJ2-1
CASSLALAGVNEQFF
TGTGCCAGCAGCTTAGCGCTAGCGGGAGTCAATGAGCAGTTCTTC
>TRBV9|medium-sized|TRBD1|TRBJ1-4
CASSGDREDEKLFF
TGTGCCAGCAGCGGGGACAGGGAGGATGAAAAACTGTTTTTT
>TRBV30|NA|TRBD1|TRBJ1-5
CACGTGGNQPQHF
TGTGCCTGTGGGACAGGGGGTAATCAGCCCCAGCATTTT
>TRBV18|NA|NA|TRBJ2-7
CASSPLGGGHEQYF
TGTGCCAGCTCACCACTCGGGGGTGGCCACGAGCAGTACTTC
>TRBV28|NA|NA|TRBJ2-7
CASSLSGGPYEQYF
TGTGCCAGCAGTTTATCCGGGGGGCCATACGAGCAGTACTTC
>TRBV19|NA|NA|TRBJ1-5
CASRDSKGFGNQPQHF
TGTGCCAGTAGAGACAGTAAGGGATTCGGCAATCAGCCCCAGCATTTT
>TRBV9|NA|TRBD1|TRBJ2-2
CASSPRTGATNTGELFF
TGTGCCAGCAGCCCGAGGACAGGGGCGACGAACACCGGGGAGCTGTTTTTT
>TRBV7-9|NA|TRBD2|TRBJ2-1
CASSSLGGSSYNEQFF
TGTGCCAGCAGCTCCTTGGGGGGGAGCTCCTACAATGAGCAGTTCTTC
>TRBV9|NA|NA|TRBJ2-1
CASSVGASSSYNEQFF
TGTGCCAGCAGCGTAGGCGCGTCCAGCTCCTACAATGAGCAGTTCTTC
>TRBV29-1|once|NA|TRBJ2-3
CSVFTDTQYF
TGCAGCGTATTCACAGATACGCAGTATTTT
>TRBV19|NA|TRBD1|TRBJ2-1
CASSMAGQVDNEQFF
TGTGCCAGTAGTATGGCGGGACAGGTAGACAATGAGCAGTTCTTC
>TRBV14|NA|TRBD2|TRBJ2-7
CASSRTGTSVYEQYF
TGTGCCAGCAGCCGAACCGGGACTAGCGTTTACGAGCAGTACTTC
>TRBV23-1|NA|NA|TRBJ2-5
CASSQSSGKRETQYF
TGCGCCAGCAGTCAATCGTCTGGGAAAAGAGAGACCCAGTACTTC
>TRBV6-5|NA|NA|TRBJ2-3
CASRRGYTQYF
TGTGCCAGTCGGCGGGGATATACGCAGTATTTT
>TRBV29-1|NA|NA|TRBJ2-6
CSVLEGPGANVLTF
TGCAGCGTTCTGGAGGGACCCGGGGCCAACGTCCTGACTTTC
>TRBV7-2|NA|TRBD1|TRBJ2-7
CASSLASSGQGQYEQYF
TGTGCCAGCAGCTTAGCATCCTCAGGACAGGGGCAATACGAGCAGTACTTC
>TRBV7-7|NA|TRBD2|TRBJ2-1
CASSPQGLAGDEQFF
TGTGCTAGCAGCCCACAGGGACTAGCGGGAGATGAGCAGTTCTTC
>TRBV7-3|NA|NA|TRBJ1-1
CASSWGAAGSAEAFF
TGTGCCAGCAGCTGGGGAGCGGCAGGGAGCGCTGAAGCTTTCTTT
>TRBV11-1|NA|TRBD1|TRBJ2-5
CASSRSPGQVQETQYF
TGTGCCAGCAGCCGCTCTCCGGGACAGGTCCAAGAGACCCAGTACTTC
>TRBV7-2|NA|TRBD1|TRBJ1-6
CASSPGTAGVSPLHF
TGTGCCAGCAGCCCGGGGACAGCAGGCGTTTCACCCCTCCACTTT
>TRBV6-5|NA|TRBD1|TRBJ1-6
CASSPGQNNSPLHF
TGTGCCAGCAGCCCGGGACAGAATAATTCACCCCTCCACTTT
>TRBV19|NA|TRBD2|TRBJ2-1
CASSIDRSGSSHEQFF
TGTGCCAGTAGTATAGATAGAAGCGGGAGTTCCCATGAGCAGTTCTTC
>TRBV19|NA|NA|TRBJ1-2
CASRLDGQNKDGYTF
TGTGCCAGTAGGCTTGACGGACAGAACAAAGATGGCTACACCTTC
>TRBV6-1|few|TRBD2|TRBJ2-5
CASRSTSGRQETQYF
TGTGCCAGCAGGTCGACTAGCGGGAGACAAGAGACCCAGTACTTC
>TRBV2|NA|NA|TRBJ1-2
CASRYREGNYGYTF
TGTGCCAGCAGATACAGGGAGGGTAACTATGGCTACACCTTC
>TRBV30|NA|NA|TRBJ2-7
CAWSVLDSYEQYF
TGTGCCTGGAGTGTACTGGACTCCTACGAGCAGTACTTC
>TRBV28|few|NA|TRBJ1-1
CASITASEAFF
TGTGCCAGCATAACCGCCTCAGAAGCTTTCTTT
>TRBV27|NA|NA|TRBJ2-1
CASSSPPHNEQFF
TGTGCCAGCAGTTCCCCCCCCCACAATGAGCAGTTCTTC
>TRBV7-8|once|TRBD2|TRBJ2-1
CASSLATLQRGLEPNEQFF
TGTGCCAGCAGCTTAGCCACCCTCCAACGAGGACTAGAACCCAATGAGCAGTTCTTC
>TRBV7-2|few|NA|TRBJ2-6
CASRDAGANVLTF
TGTGCCAGCAGGGATGCTGGGGCCAACGTCCTGACTTTC
>TRBV10-3|NA|NA|TRBJ2-5
CAISPSGTQETQYF
TGTGCCATCAGTCCCAGCGGAACCCAAGAGACCCAGTACTTC
>TRBV7-9|NA|TRBD1|TRBJ2-7
CASSLGGTGGSYEQYF
TGTGCCAGCAGCTTAGGAGGGACAGGCGGCTCCTACGAGCAGTACTTC
>TRBV29-1|NA|TRBD2|TRBJ2-1
CSGRTSGSPQTEQFF
TGCAGCGGACGAACTAGCGGGAGTCCACAGACGGAGCAGTTCTTC
>TRBV5-8|NA|NA|TRBJ1-5
CASSFGGASNQPQHF
TGTGCCAGCAGCTTCGGGGGAGCGAGCAATCAGCCCCAGCATTTT
>TRBV28|NA|NA|TRBJ2-5
CASSPIIPSGETQYF
TGTGCCAGCAGCCCTATAATACCCTCGGGGGAGACCCAGTACTTC
>TRBV30|few|NA|TRBJ2-7
CAWSVGRGHDEQYF
TGTGCCTGGAGTGTAGGGCGGGGGCACGACGAGCAGTACTTC
>TRBV5-1|NA|NA|TRBJ1-2
CASSLAGRGGYTF
TGCGCCAGCAGCTTAGCTGGCAGGGGAGGCTACACCTTC
>TRBV4-1|once|TRBD2|TRBJ2-1
CASTPGLAGFNEQFF
TGCGCCAGCACCCCGGGACTAGCGGGATTCAATGAGCAGTTCTTC
>TRBV30|NA|NA|TRBJ2-4
CAWSDREGGIQYF
TGTGCCTGGAGTGACAGGGAGGGAGGCATTCAGTACTTC
>TRBV7-2|NA|NA|TRBJ2-1
CASSLWDFFNEQFF
TGTGCCAGCAGCTTATGGGACTTCTTCAATGAGCAGTTCTTC
>TRBV6-7|NA|TRBD2|TRBJ2-5
CASSSTSGMQETQYF
TGTGCCAGCAGTTCGACTAGCGGAATGCAAGAGACCCAGTACTTC
>TRBV4-1|NA|NA|TRBJ1-5
CASSQDQNQPQHF
TGCGCCAGCAGCCAAGATCAGAATCAGCCCCAGCATTTT
>TRBV7-2|NA|NA|TRBJ2-5
CASSFQETQYF
TGTGCCAGCAGCTTCCAAGAGACCCAGTACTTC
>TRBV19|once|NA|TRBJ1-2
CASSDRDFYGYTF
TGTGCCAGTAGTGACCGGGATTTTTATGGCTACACCTTC
>TRBV5-1|few|NA|TRBJ2-6
CASSFDISGANVLTF
TGCGCCAGCAGCTTTGACATCTCTGGGGCCAACGTCCTGACTTTC
>TRBV7-2|NA|NA|TRBJ1-1
CASSYRTDPNTEAFF
TGTGCCAGCAGCTACAGGACTGATCCGAACACTGAAGCTTTCTTT
>TRBV15|NA|NA|TRBJ2-3
CATEGSGAGNTQYF
TGTGCCACCGAAGGGTCAGGGGCCGGAAATACGCAGTATTTT
>TRBV28|NA|TRBD1|TRBJ1-1
CASSPLDRAATEAFF
TGTGCCAGCAGTCCTCTTGACAGGGCGGCCACTGAAGCTTTCTTT
>TRBV20-1|NA|TRBD1|TRBJ2-5
CSARTGETQYF
TGCAGTGCCAGGACAGGAGAGACCCAGTACTTC